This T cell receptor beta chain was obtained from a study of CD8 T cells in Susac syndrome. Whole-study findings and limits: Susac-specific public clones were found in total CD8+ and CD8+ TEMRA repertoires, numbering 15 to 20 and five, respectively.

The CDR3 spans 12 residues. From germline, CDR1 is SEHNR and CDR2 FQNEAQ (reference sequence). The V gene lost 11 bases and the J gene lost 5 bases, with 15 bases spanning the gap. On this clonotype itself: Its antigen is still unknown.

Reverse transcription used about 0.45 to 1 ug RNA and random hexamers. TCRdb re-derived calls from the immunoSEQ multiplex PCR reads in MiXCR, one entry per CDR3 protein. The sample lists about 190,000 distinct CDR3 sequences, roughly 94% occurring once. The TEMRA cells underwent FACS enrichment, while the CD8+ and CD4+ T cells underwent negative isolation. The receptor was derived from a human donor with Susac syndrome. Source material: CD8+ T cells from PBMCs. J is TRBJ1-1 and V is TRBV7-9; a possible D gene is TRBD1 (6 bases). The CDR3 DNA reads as TGTGCCGGCGGGGGGGCCTCAACTGAAGCTTTCTTT. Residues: CAGGGASTEAFF.